This T cell receptor (beta chain) is drawn from a study of CD8 T cells in Susac syndrome. Points from the study as a whole: Acknowledgment was made by the study that its TCR sequencing and HLA analysis involved a relatively small number of individuals.

With random hexamers, 0.5 to 1 ug RNA was reverse transcribed. immunoSEQ multiplex PCR amplified TCR beta CDR3 across 54 Vbeta, 13 Jbeta. MiXCR, run by TCRdb on the immunoSEQ multiplex PCR reads, gives a single entry per CDR3 protein. Here the sample spans about 200,000 distinct CDR3 sequences, 85% to 95% being singletons. Sequencing of TCR beta drew on CD8+ and CD4+ T cells from blood. Healthy donors constituted the control group, matched for age and sex. CDR3 length equals 11 residues. V was trimmed by 2 bases and J by 5 bases, leaving 6 bases between them. Germline CDR1 DFQATT, CDR2 SNEGSKA (reference sequence). Points on this clonotype: What it recognizes is unknown.

V is TRBV20-1 and J is TRBJ2-5; no clear D gene. Sequencing used CD4+ T cells from PBMCs. The clonotype originates from a human donor in good health. In nucleotides, the CDR3 is TGCAGTGCTAGAACGGGCGAGACCCAGTACTTC. Translating gives CSARTGETQYF.